The TCR beta chain described here comes from a study of Ad26.COV2.S vaccination and SARS-CoV-2 variants. Study-wide results and limits: After vaccination, substantial breadth of spike-specific CD8+ and CD4+ responses was reported.

Clones were read by immunoSEQ multiplex PCR, and TCRdb kept only the in-frame ones, dropping some. This sample yields approximately 400,000 clones, of which 70% to 90% are seen a single time; around 3% belongs to the top ten. The germline gives CDR1 SGDLS, CDR2 YYNGEE. The CDR3 sequence is 14 residues long. V lost 4 bases, J lost 9 bases, and 14 bases lay in between. Regarding this clone: Antigen unknown.

Specified treatment: around 19 received Ad26.COV2.S at low or high dose, single or two shots; 5 received placebo; per-sample allocation not given. Each sample was drawn 63 days after the first injection (of vaccine or placebo). An Ad26 vector expressing Wuhan-strain SARS-CoV-2 spike served as the vaccine. This specimen was peripheral blood, taken in a trial of Ad26.COV2.S vaccine versus placebo. V gene TRBV9 combines with J gene TRBJ1-6; D is unresolved. This sequence was found in a person aged 18 to 59 who received the Ad26.COV2.S COVID-19 vaccine or a placebo. CDR3 region: CASSSRPGSSPLHF. The CDR3 bases are TGTGCCAGCAGCAGCCGACCAGGTAGTTCACCCCTCCACTTT.